These 26 T cell receptor beta chains were sequenced from one sample in a study of beta chain features in type 1 diabetes (dated by TCRdb to between 2017 and 2018). Library preparation employed the immunoSEQ multiplex PCR assay. The entire amount of isolated RNA was reverse transcribed using the High Capacity cDNA Reverse Transcription Kit, so the sequenced TCRB transcripts were expressed ones. Imported from immuneACCESS, the table was reduced by TCRdb to in-frame sequences with V and J called. These copies leave out some clones; in studies compared against another copy, an unresolved V gene accounts for under half, and the cause of the remainder is not known. Here the sample has roughly 300,000 clones; 13% to 15% occur a single time. The ten largest make up about 0.017% of the sample. Study-wide conclusions, independent of this receptor: Type 1 diabetes patients showed a moderate but significant shortening of TCRB CDR3 length in all four CD4+ subsets.

These receptors are not linked to any known antigen. The sequenced material came from naive CD4+ T cells from blood. The cell subset or site label, as the study defines it: true naive CD4+ T cells. The receptors here all came from a man in his thirties or forties with type 1 diabetes.

V and J are TRBV19 and TRBJ1-2; TRBD1 agrees at 8 bases. The CDR3 has 14 residues. Germline V gene data show CDR1 as LNHDA and CDR2 as SQIVND (reference sequence). The J segment lost 7 bases and the V segment lost 8 bases, leaving 12 bases of the junction unmatched. DNA for the CDR3: TGTGCCAGTCACTCCGCGGGACAGGCCCCTGGCTACACCTTC. Amino acids: CASHSAGQAPGYTF.

The chain is built from TRBV2 and TRBJ2-7; TRBD2 matches 9 bases. Trimming at V came to 5 bases and at J to 0 bases, leaving 5 bases not matched to a gene. Germline lookup yields CDR1 SNHLY and CDR2 FYNNEI. This CDR3 has 15 residues. Here the CDR3 DNA reads TGTGCCAGCAGTTTGACTAGCGGCAGCTCCTACGAGCAGTACTTC. Translated, it gives CASSLTSGSSYEQYF. Variable domain in full (rest from reference TRBV2 and TRBJ2-7): EPEVTQTPSHQVTQMGQEVILRCVPISNHLYFYWYRQILGQKVEFLVSFYNNEISEKSEIFDDQFSVERPDGSNFTLKIRSTKLEDSAMYFCASSLTSGSSYEQYFGPGTRLTVT.

The V gene is TRBV28, the J gene TRBJ1-5, with D perhaps TRBD1 (5 bases). The germline V gene has CDR1 MDHEN and CDR2 SYDVKM. This CDR3 region has 13 residues. Trimming took 11 bases from V and 4 from J, leaving 15 bases between them. The CDR3 here is CAFGRGRNQPQHF. DNA for the CDR3: TGTGCCTTCGGACGGGGGAGGAATCAGCCCCAGCATTTT.

The rearrangement links TRBV5-6 to TRBJ2-7; 11 nucleotides align to TRBD2. There are 15 residues in the CDR3. The germline CDR1 and CDR2 sequences are SGHDT and YYEEEE. V gave up 2 bases and J gave up 3 bases; unmatched junction bases: 4. The CDR3 coding sequence is TGTGCCAGCAGCTTCTTGGGACTAGCGGACTACGAGCAGTACTTC. Protein: CASSFLGLADYEQYF.

This clone occurred a few times. The CDR3 DNA sequence: TGTGCCATCAGTGGAGCAGGCGCTAGCGGGAAATACGAGCAGTACTTC. It translates to CAISGAGASGKYEQYF. The rearrangement links TRBV10-3 to TRBJ2-7; TRBD2 matches at 9 bases. The CDR3 contains 16 residues. Germline V gives CDR1 ENHRY, CDR2 SYGVKD. Losses at the gene ends were 4 bases for V and 4 bases for J; bases not matched to a gene: 11.

This sequence joins TRBV7-2 and TRBJ1-3, with unresolved D. The germline V gene has CDR1 SGHTA and CDR2 FQGNSA. Trimming removed 4 bases from V and 4 bases from J, with 8 bases in between. The CDR3 consists of 13 residues. The chain's CDR3 is CASSSLLGNTIYF. In nucleotides, the CDR3 is TGTGCCAGCAGCTCCCTCCTAGGAAACACCATATATTTT.

The CDR3 sequence is CASSLAANTEAFF. CDR3 in DNA: TGTGCCAGCAGCTTGGCGGCCAACACTGAAGCTTTCTTT. This chain joins TRBV4-2 and TRBJ1-1; D is uncertain. Trimming stripped 5 bases from V and 2 bases from J, with 9 bases between. This CDR3 comprises 13 residues. Germline V CDR1 and CDR2: LGHNA, YNFKEQ.

This clone was detected a few times. The chain employs TRBV9 and TRBJ2-2; 7 bases are shared with TRBD1. This CDR3 region has 16 residues. V shed 0 bases and J 2 bases; nucleotides not matched to a gene: 4. Germline CDR1 and CDR2: SGDLS and YYNGEE. The CDR3 is CASSVGQGINTGELFF. As DNA, the CDR3 is TGTGCCAGCAGCGTAGGACAGGGTATTAACACCGGGGAGCTGTTTTTT.

The chain uses TRBV27 and TRBJ2-1, with TRBD2 identical over 12 bases. The CDR3 sequence is 14 residues long. Germline V lookup: CDR1 MNHEY, CDR2 SMNVEV (reference sequence). Germline trimming cut 8 bases from V and 7 bases from J; bases unmatched to any gene: 6. The CDR3 protein is CASGGLAGYNEQFF. In DNA form, the CDR3 reads TGTGCCAGCGGAGGACTAGCGGGATATAATGAGCAGTTCTTC.

A remark on this clone: This sample includes further DNA sequences coding for the same CDR3. CDR3 sequence: CASSSRTGQETQYF. CDR3 sequence (DNA): TGTGCCAGCAGCTCCCGGACAGGACAAGAGACCCAGTACTTC. The chain is built from TRBV9 and TRBJ2-5; 7 nucleotides align to TRBD1. This CDR3 has 14 amino acids. V lost 4 bases, J lost 2 bases, and 5 bases stayed unmatched. Germline V gene data show CDR1 as SGDLS and CDR2 as YYNGEE.

This clone appeared a few times. This sample includes further DNA sequences coding for the same CDR3. The V and J genes are TRBV18 and TRBJ1-1; D gene ambiguous. The CDR3 runs 13 residues. Trimming left V 3 bases short and J 3 bases short, with 8 bases between. Germline CDR1 KGHSH, CDR2 LQKENI. The CDR3 DNA sequence: TGTGCCAGCTCACCCGGAGCGGACACTGAAGCTTTCTTT. This translates into CASSPGADTEAFF.

This clone was observed a few times. V gene TRBV25-1 combines with J gene TRBJ2-5; D remains ambiguous. The CDR3 is 13 residues long. Between the trimmed V and J ends, which lost 6 bases and 4 bases, there was a span of 12 bases. CDR1 and CDR2 from the germline V gene are MGHDK and SYGVNS. The CDR3 nucleotides are TGTGCCAGCAGCCCCACTAACGGAGAGACCCAGTACTTC. It is translated as CASSPTNGETQYF.

The V gene is TRBV6-1, the J gene TRBJ2-5; a weak D match, TRBD1 (5 bases). Germline V gene lookup returns CDR1 MNHNS and CDR2 SASEGT. V lost 7 bases and J lost 4, with 13 bases in between. This CDR3 contains 13 residues. CDR3 region: CASTRDPRETQYF. For the CDR3, the DNA is TGTGCCAGCACCAGGGATCCTAGAGAGACCCAGTACTTC.

This sequence joins TRBV7-3 and TRBJ1-2; tentatively, D is TRBD1 (6 bases). The V gene's germline CDR1 is SGHTA and CDR2 FQGTGA. V was clipped by 2 bases and J by 7 bases, with 8 bases between them. This CDR3 contains 12 residues. The CDR3 loop reads CASSLAGVGYTF. The CDR3 coding sequence is TGTGCCAGCAGCTTAGCAGGGGTTGGCTACACCTTC.

The V and J genes are TRBV5-1 and TRBJ2-7; maybe TRBD2 (6 bases). Trimming removed 4 bases at V and 5 bases at J, with 13 bases between. This CDR3 comprises 13 residues. Germline loops: CDR1 SGHRS, CDR2 YFSETQ. CDR3 in DNA: TGCGCCAGCAGCCCGGAGGGGTCCCACGAGCAGTACTTC. Translating gives CASSPEGSHEQYF.

This clone came up a few times. V gene TRBV9 combines with J gene TRBJ2-2; D uncertain. Germline loops: CDR1 SGDLS, CDR2 YYNGEE. V was clipped by 0 bases and J by 0 bases, with 12 bases between them. CDR3 length: 17 amino acids. CDR3 loop: CASSVDRRRPNTGELFF. CDR3 in DNA: TGTGCCAGCAGCGTAGATCGAAGGCGGCCGAACACCGGGGAGCTGTTTTTT.

The chain combines TRBV28 with TRBJ1-5; 8 nucleotides line up with TRBD1. The CDR3 sequence is 16 residues long. The trim removed 6 bases at V and 3 bases at J, leaving 10 bases unmatched. CDR1 and CDR2 from the germline V gene are MDHEN and SYDVKM. The CDR3 DNA follows: TGTGCCAGCAGAGTCGGACAGGGCGCATACAATCAGCCCCAGCATTTT. Translating it yields CASRVGQGAYNQPQHF.

In its sample, this clone was seen a few times. The chain joins TRBV21-1 to TRBJ2-1; the D call TRBD2 from the table was never checked on the DNA. TRBV21-1 is a recognized pseudogene. The CDR3 is 17 residues long. The CDR3 sequence is CASSNRSSGRGCNEQFF. CDR3 bases: TGTGCCAGCAGCAATCGGTCTAGCGGGAGAGGGTGCAATGAGCAGTTCTTC.

This clone was recorded a few times. The genes are TRBV4-2 and TRBJ1-1, with D hard to call. The CDR3 is made up of 15 amino acids. The germline V and J ends were trimmed by 0 bases and 1 base, with 9 bases remaining between them. Germline-derived CDR1 and CDR2 are LGHNA and YNFKEQ. The CDR3 nucleotides read TGTGCCAGCAGCCAAGATCTAGGCTGGAACACTGAAGCTTTCTTT. Its protein is CASSQDLGWNTEAFF.

V is TRBV29-1 and J is TRBJ2-5, with a tentative D call TRBD2 (5 bases). Trimming cost V 2 bases and J 5 bases, with 9 bases left between them. The CDR3 is 12 amino acids. Germline loops: CDR1 SQVTM, CDR2 ANQGSEA. CDR3 nucleotides: TGCAGCGTTGAATCGGGGTCCGAGACCCAGTACTTC. This encodes CSVESGSETQYF. The whole variable domain, filled in from reference TRBV29-1 and TRBJ2-5, reads SAVISQKPSRDICQRGTSLTIQCQVDSQVTMMFWYRQQPGQSLTLIATANQGSEATYESGFVIDKFPISRPNLTFSTLTVSNMSPEDSSIYLCSVESGSETQYFGPGTRLLVL.

This clone was seen more than once but under ten times. V usage is TRBV5-1 and J usage is TRBJ2-3; no reliable D call. The ends were cut back, 3 bases at V and 6 bases at J, with 5 bases in the middle. The length of the CDR3 is 11 residues. CDR1 is SGHRS and CDR2 is YFSETQ in the germline V gene. In nucleotides, the CDR3 is TGCGCCAGCAGCTGGAGCGATACGCAGTATTTT. It specifies CASSWSDTQYF.

The chain couples TRBV9 to TRBJ2-1, with 7 positions matching TRBD1. The V gene's germline CDR1 is SGDLS and CDR2 YYNGEE. V was clipped by 3 bases and J by 5 bases; unmatched bases: 8. This CDR3 comprises 15 residues. The CDR3 nucleotides read TGTGCCAGCAGCGCTCTGACAGGGAGTAACAATGAGCAGTTCTTC. It is translated as CASSALTGSNNEQFF.

This clone came up a few times. The chain combines TRBV6-4 with TRBJ2-3, with D unresolved. CDR1 MRHNA and CDR2 SNTAGT come from the germline V gene. The CDR3 length is 15 residues. Trimming removed 5 bases at V and 4 bases at J, with 16 bases between. CDR3 coding DNA: TGTGCCAGCAGTCCCAAGCGAGGAGTATCAGATACGCAGTATTTT. This translates into CASSPKRGVSDTQYF.

The rearrangement links TRBV5-1 to TRBJ2-7; perhaps TRBD1 as D (6 bases). This CDR3 spans 17 amino acids. Per the germline V gene, CDR1 is SGHRS and CDR2 is YFSETQ. V lost 4 bases to trimming and J lost 7 bases, with 27 bases between them. CDR3 protein: CASSRGPLDRPEWEQYF. CDR3 coding DNA: TGCGCCAGCAGCCGTGGCCCGCTCGACAGGCCGGAGTGGGAGCAGTACTTC.

The V and J genes are TRBV30 and TRBJ2-1, with D unclear. The V and J ends lost 4 bases and 4 bases respectively, with 11 bases between them. Germline V gene data show CDR1 as GTSNPN and CDR2 as SVGIG (reference sequence). The CDR3 totals 13 residues. The CDR3 nucleotides read TGTGCCTGGACCTTAGCCCGGTACAATGAGCAGTTCTTC. Translated: CAWTLARYNEQFF.

This clone occurred a few times. The CDR3: CSVAREINQPQHF. The CDR3 DNA reads as TGCAGCGTTGCCAGGGAAATTAATCAGCCCCAGCATTTT. This chain links TRBV29-1 with TRBJ1-5; maybe TRBD1 (5 bases). V lost 4 bases and J lost 4, with 11 bases in between. The germline CDR1 and CDR2 sequences are SQVTM and ANQGSEA. There are 13 residues in the CDR3.